What follows are 21 T cell receptor beta chains derived from one specimen sequenced in a study of blood T cell repertoires in COVID-19. This table comes from immunoSEQ multiplex PCR, and its TCRdb copy is limited to in-frame clones, with some not included. Among some 370,000 clones listed, 90% were seen once. Sequencing was done on a sample of peripheral blood. The receptors stem from a man aged 18 to 29 with active or convalescent COVID-19.

The rearrangement joins TRBV6-2 or TRBV6-3 to TRBJ2-7; D possibly uses TRBD1 or TRBD2 (6 bases each). This CDR3 spans 14 amino acids. CDR1 is MNHEY, CDR2 SVGEGT, per germline. V was trimmed by 6 bases and J by 0 bases, leaving 12 bases between them. The CDR3 nucleotides are TGTGCCAGCAGCAGGGGACTGCCCTCCTACGAGCAGTACTTC. This sequence encodes CASSRGLPSYEQYF.

The CDR3 coding sequence is TGTGCCAGCAGTTCAAGACTAGCGGGGGTGAACGAGCAGTACTTC. Its protein product is CASSSRLAGVNEQYF. J is TRBJ2-7 and V is TRBV28; 12 bases agree with TRBD2. Looked up from germline, CDR1 is MDHEN and CDR2 is SYDVKM. J lost 5 bases, V lost 4 bases, and 6 bases had no gene match. This CDR3 contains 15 residues.

This chain uses TRBV11-2 with TRBJ2-1; tentatively, D is TRBD2 (6 bases). This CDR3 spans 18 amino acids. Deletions cut 5 bases from V and 0 bases from J, with 20 bases between. Germline V gene data show CDR1 as SGHAT and CDR2 as FQNNGV. The CDR3 sequence: CASSPAYGGTSSYNEQFF. The DNA of the CDR3 is TGTGCCAGCAGCCCCGCCTATGGCGGGACCAGCTCCTACAATGAGCAGTTCTTC.

This clone was counted a few times. V and J are TRBV6-2 or TRBV6-3 and TRBJ2-1, with a weak D call TRBD2 (5 bases). The germline CDR1 and CDR2 sequences are MNHEY and SVGEGT. Trimming cost V 0 bases and J 7 bases, with 13 bases left between them. This CDR3 region has 15 residues. Here the CDR3 DNA reads TGTGCCAGCAGTTACTCGAGACCCCGGGGTAATGAGCAGTTCTTC. It yields the protein CASSYSRPRGNEQFF.

J is TRBJ1-2 and V is TRBV28; 7 nucleotides match TRBD1. The J segment lost 5 bases and the V segment lost 5 bases, leaving 11 bases of the junction unmatched. Germline V gene data show CDR1 as MDHEN and CDR2 as SYDVKM. The CDR3 length is 15 residues. CDR3: CASSTPRGQGYGYTF. The CDR3 nucleotides read TGTGCCAGCAGTACCCCGAGGGGGCAAGGGTATGGCTACACCTTC.

The chain combines TRBV2 with TRBJ2-1, with D possibly being TRBD2 (5 bases). Per germline, CDR1 SNHLY and CDR2 FYNNEI. Trimming stripped 3 bases from V and 8 bases from J, with 11 bases between. The CDR3 extends over 13 amino acids. The CDR3 spells CASSDTGWDEQFF. The CDR3 bases are TGTGCCAGCAGTGATACGGGGTGGGATGAGCAGTTCTTC.

The V and J genes are TRBV7-9 and TRBJ1-2; 9 positions agree with TRBD1. This CDR3 comprises 17 residues. From germline, CDR1 is SEHNR and CDR2 FQNEAQ (reference sequence). V trimming: 3 bases; J trimming: 0 bases; junction bases outside the gene matches: 8. CDR3 nucleotide sequence: TGTGCCAGCAGCTTGATAACAGGGGGCGACCCTAACTATGGCTACACCTTC. Its protein product is CASSLITGGDPNYGYTF. The variable domain in full, completed from reference TRBV7-9 and TRBJ1-2, reads DTGVSQNPRHKITKRGQNVTFRCDPISEHNRLYWYRQTLGQGPEFLTYFQNEAQLEKSRLLSDRFSAERPKGSFSTLEIQRTEQGDSAMYLCASSLITGGDPNYGYTFGSGTRLTVV.

V usage is TRBV9 and J usage is TRBJ2-3; D is unresolved. Trimming cost V 0 bases and J 4 bases, with 12 bases left between them. This CDR3 has 15 amino acids. From germline, CDR1 is SGDLS and CDR2 YYNGEE. The CDR3: CASSVVSNAADTQYF. CDR3 nucleotides: TGTGCCAGCAGCGTAGTTAGCAATGCGGCAGATACGCAGTATTTT.

The V and J genes are TRBV7-2 and TRBJ1-5; D is possibly TRBD1 (6 bases). Germline CDR1 reads SGHTA; CDR2 reads FQGNSA. The V and J ends lost 1 base and 4 bases respectively, with 8 bases between them. The CDR3 contains 14 residues. CDR3 DNA: TGTGCCAGCAGCTTAGACAGGGCGAATCAGCCCCAGCATTTT. It yields the protein CASSLDRANQPQHF.

This clone was picked up a small number of times. The chain carries TRBV5-6 and TRBJ1-4; 7 bases map to TRBD1. The CDR3 consists of 16 residues. V was clipped by 2 bases and J by 7 bases; unmatched bases: 11. Germline V CDR1 and CDR2: SGHDT, YYEEEE. CDR3 in amino acids: CASSLHLRGQSEKLFF. Written as DNA, the CDR3 is TGTGCCAGCAGCTTACACTTAAGGGGGCAAAGTGAAAAACTGTTTTTT. The complete variable domain, with remaining parts taken from reference TRBV5-6 and TRBJ1-4, reads DAGVTQSPTHLIKTRGQQVTLRCSPKSGHDTVSWYQQALGQGPQFIFQYYEEEERQRGNFPDRFSGHQFPNYSSELNVNALLLGDSALYLCASSLHLRGQSEKLFFGSGTQLSVL.

The chain is built from TRBV5-6 and TRBJ1-1; possible D gene TRBD1, 5 bases. Trimming took 0 bases from V and 3 from J, leaving 12 bases between them. CDR1 SGHDT and CDR2 YYEEEE come from the germline V gene. The length of the CDR3 is 15 residues. The CDR3 region is CASSLVAGRYTEAFF. The CDR3 region has the DNA TGTGCCAGCAGCTTGGTCGCAGGGAGGTACACTGAAGCTTTCTTT. Looking up the rest from reference TRBV5-6 and TRBJ1-1 gives the full variable domain: DAGVTQSPTHLIKTRGQQVTLRCSPKSGHDTVSWYQQALGQGPQFIFQYYEEEERQRGNFPDRFSGHQFPNYSSELNVNALLLGDSALYLCASSLVAGRYTEAFFGQGTRLTVV.

In DNA, the CDR3 is TGTGCCAGCAGCCAAGAGGCTAGCGGGAGTTTATACAATGAGCAGTTCTTC. Translated: CASSQEASGSLYNEQFF. This chain uses TRBV3-1 (or the pseudogene TRBV3-2) with TRBJ2-1; 10 nucleotides line up with TRBD2. This CDR3 region has 17 residues. V shed 0 bases, J shed 4 bases, and the junction held 6 bases outside the gene matches. Germline values: CDR1 LGHDT, CDR2 YNNKEL (reference sequence).

This clone came up once. The chain recombines TRBV4-3 with TRBJ1-1, with D maybe TRBD1 (6 bases). The CDR3 runs to 15 residues. Germline lookup yields CDR1 LGHNA and CDR2 YSLEER. Trimming pared 1 base from V and 1 base from J, leaving 10 bases between. For the CDR3, the DNA is TGCGCCAGCAGCCAAGCAACACAGGGGAACACTGAAGCTTTCTTT. Its translation: CASSQATQGNTEAFF.

This rearrangement joins TRBV10-2 to TRBJ1-1, with 12 bases aligning to TRBD1. CDR3 length: 14 residues. J lost 3 bases, V lost 6 bases, and 2 bases had no gene match. Germline CDR1 WSHSY, CDR2 SAAADI. The CDR3 DNA follows: TGCGCCAGCAGAGGGACAGGGGGCTACACTGAAGCTTTCTTT. Protein: CASRGTGGYTEAFF.

V usage is TRBV29-1 and J usage is TRBJ2-7; 9 bases match TRBD1. The CDR3 runs 14 residues. After removal of 4 bases from V and 5 bases from J, the junction contained 9 bases not matched to a gene. Looked up from germline, CDR1 is SQVTM and CDR2 is ANQGSEA. CDR3 residues: CSVASWTGVNEQYF. CDR3 coding DNA: TGCAGCGTTGCTTCGTGGACAGGGGTAAACGAGCAGTACTTC.

The chain recombines TRBV18 with TRBJ2-5; 12 nucleotides agree with TRBD1. Germline V gene sequence: CDR1 KGHSH, CDR2 LQKENI. J gave up 5 bases and V 1 base, and 5 bases lay outside the gene matches. CDR3 length: 16 residues. The CDR3 nucleotides are TGTGCCAGCTCACCACAGGGGACAGGGGGCCAGGAGACCCAGTACTTC. This gives the protein CASSPQGTGGQETQYF.

The chain carries TRBV4-1 and TRBJ2-3; D is possibly TRBD1 (6 bases). Germline V CDR1 and CDR2: MGHRA, YSYEKL. The CDR3 contains 14 residues. Trimming left V 1 base short and J 10 bases short, with 15 bases between. DNA for the CDR3: TGCGCCAGCAGCCAAGGGGGACACCCGCTTTCGCAGTATTTT. Protein: CASSQGGHPLSQYF.

In its sample, this clone was seen a few times. V usage is TRBV9 and J usage is TRBJ1-2; a weak D match, TRBD1 (6 bases). V lost 4 bases and J lost 1, with 14 bases in between. Germline values: CDR1 SGDLS, CDR2 YYNGEE. CDR3 length equals 15 residues. The CDR3 nucleotides read TGTGCCAGCAGCCATACGACAGGCCATAACTATGGCTACACCTTC. Translation: CASSHTTGHNYGYTF. Variable domain in full (rest from reference TRBV9 and TRBJ1-2): DSGVTQTPKHLITATGQRVTLRCSPRSGDLSVYWYQQSLDQGLQFLIQYYNGEERAKGNILERFSAQQFPDLHSELNLSSLELGDSALYFCASSHTTGHNYGYTFGSGTRLTVV.

The V gene is TRBV3-1 (or the pseudogene TRBV3-2), the J gene TRBJ1-2; TRBD1 matches 9 bases. CDR1 and CDR2 (germline): LGHDT, YNNKEL (reference sequence). V gave up 4 bases and J gave up 7 bases; unmatched junction bases: 7. CDR3 length equals 14 residues. The CDR3 is CASSPGGQGAGYTF. CDR3 nucleotides: TGTGCCAGCAGCCCGGGGGGACAGGGTGCTGGCTACACCTTC.

This clone is a singleton in its sample. The genes are TRBV30 and TRBJ1-5; TRBD1 aligns across 11 bases. The V gene end was trimmed by 2 bases and the J gene end by 7 bases; junction bases not matched to a gene: 7. CDR3 size: 15 residues. Germline V lookup: CDR1 GTSNPN, CDR2 SVGIG (reference sequence). The CDR3 nucleotides read TGTGCCTGGAGTCTATGGGACAGGGGGAGGCAGCCCCAGCATTTT. This sequence encodes CAWSLWDRGRQPQHF.

The chain joins TRBV27 to TRBJ2-7; 8 bases are shared with TRBD2. This CDR3 has 16 amino acids. CDR1 is MNHEY and CDR2 is SMNVEV in the germline V gene (reference sequence). V was pared by 8 bases and J by 4 bases, with 16 bases of the junction left unmatched. The chain's CDR3 is CASAPKTGLGAYEQYF. Here the CDR3 DNA reads TGTGCCAGCGCTCCCAAAACGGGACTAGGGGCATACGAGCAGTACTTC.